These 12 T cell receptor beta chains came from one sample sequenced in a study of shared clonotypes between healthy human individuals. Data came from immunoSEQ multiplex PCR; TCRdb stores just in-frame clones and leaves some out. This table holds fewer than 3 million clones, around 92% found once. Sequencing was carried out using naive CD4+ T cells from PBMCs. The subset is: CD45RA+ positively selected. These receptors all stem from a man between 18 and 29 years old in good health. Some clones in this sample may be carry-over from other donors' samples.

V gene TRBV7-2 combines with J gene TRBJ2-3; D possibly corresponds to TRBD1 (6 bases). In germline, CDR1 is SGHTA, CDR2 FQGNSA. This CDR3 has 15 amino acids. Trimming removed 6 bases from V and 3 bases from J, with 16 bases in between. The CDR3 spells CASRLTGSGTDTQYF. CDR3 DNA sequence: TGTGCCAGCAGGTTAACAGGGTCTGGGACAGATACGCAGTATTTT.

This clone has only one observation. This rearrangement joins TRBV5-4 to TRBJ2-7; 9 bases are shared with TRBD2. Germline-derived CDR1 and CDR2 are SGHNT and YYREEE (reference sequence). The CDR3 sequence is 15 residues long. Trimming took 5 bases from V and 3 from J; bases not matched to a gene: 9. The CDR3 sequence is CASRLAGSTLYEQYF. CDR3 DNA: TGTGCCAGCAGGCTAGCGGGGTCGACACTCTACGAGCAGTACTTC.

The chain links TRBV10-3 to TRBJ1-6; possible D gene TRBD1, 5 bases. CDR3 length: 14 residues. V shed 2 bases and J shed 8 bases, with 10 bases lying between them. Germline V lookup: CDR1 ENHRY, CDR2 SYGVKD. DNA for the CDR3: TGTGCCATCAGTGAGAATCGGGGCGATTCACCCCTCCACTTT. Translated, it gives CAISENRGDSPLHF.

The rearrangement uses TRBV28 and TRBJ2-1; TRBD2 matches at 11 bases. The CDR3 extends over 16 amino acids. V shed 2 bases and J 9 bases; nucleotides not matched to a gene: 9. The V gene's germline CDR1 is MDHEN and CDR2 SYDVKM. CDR3 in amino acids: CASSLQVSGRAGEQFF. CDR3 nucleotides: TGTGCCAGCAGTTTACAGGTTAGCGGGAGGGCCGGTGAGCAGTTCTTC.

The rearrangement uses TRBV6-6 and TRBJ2-7, with D possibly being TRBD2 (6 bases). This CDR3 comprises 12 residues. The germline V and J ends were trimmed by 10 bases and 2 bases, with 12 bases remaining between them. CDR1 MNHNY and CDR2 SVGAGI come from the germline V gene (reference sequence). This chain's CDR3 is CATGLGPYEQYF. CDR3 in DNA: TGTGCCACGGGACTGGGGCCCTACGAGCAGTACTTC.

The CDR3 sequence is CASSFLTGGETQYF. The CDR3 DNA follows: TGTGCCAGCAGCTTCTTGACAGGGGGGGAGACCCAGTACTTC. The genes are TRBV5-8 and TRBJ2-5, with TRBD1 matching 9 bases. The CDR3 is 14 amino acids. With V trimmed by 2 bases and J by 5 bases, 4 bases remained unmatched. Germline V lookup: CDR1 SGHTS, CDR2 YDEGEE.

The CDR3, as DNA: TGTGCCAGCAGCTTAGATGCGGAAGAGACCCAGTACTTC. Amino acids: CASSLDAEETQYF. The rearrangement joins TRBV13 to TRBJ2-5; D remains ambiguous. Germline V CDR1 and CDR2: PRHDT, FYEKMQ (reference sequence). The CDR3 contains 13 residues. V was cut by 1 base and J by 3 bases, with 6 bases left in between.

Points on this clone: This same CDR3 is encoded by further DNA sequences in the sample. The gene calls are TRBV29-1 and TRBJ1-4; D remains unclear. The CDR3 covers 10 residues. Trimming took off 7 bases at V and 3 bases at J, with 3 bases between the two ends. From germline, CDR1 is SQVTM and CDR2 ANQGSEA. This CDR3 is CSAANEKLFF. The CDR3 coding sequence is TGCAGCGCTGCTAATGAAAAACTGTTTTTT.

The J gene is TRBJ2-7, the V gene TRBV30, with D possibly being TRBD2 (6 bases). V was clipped by 0 bases and J by 4 bases, with 13 bases between them. Germline V CDR1 and CDR2: GTSNPN, SVGIG (reference sequence). This CDR3 comprises 14 residues. CDR3 bases: TGTGCCTGGAGTGTACTCGGGGCGGGGTACGAGCAGTACTTC. Residues: CAWSVLGAGYEQYF.

Worth noting for this clone: The identical CDR3 is also encoded by other nucleotide sequences in the sample. This chain uses TRBV5-1 with TRBJ2-1; a possible D gene is TRBD2 (6 bases). CDR1 and CDR2 (germline): SGHRS, YFSETQ. Trimming took 4 bases from V and 6 from J, leaving 11 bases between them. This CDR3 comprises 13 residues. CDR3 region: CASSVASVNEQFF. CDR3 nucleotide sequence: TGCGCCAGCAGCGTTGCTAGCGTCAATGAGCAGTTCTTC.

This sequence joins TRBV7-2 and TRBJ2-1, with TRBD1 as a possible D gene (6 bases). The V gene lost 4 bases and the J gene lost 9 bases, with 22 bases spanning the gap. CDR1 SGHTA and CDR2 FQGNSA come from the germline V gene. This CDR3 is built from 16 residues. The CDR3 sequence is CASSSGDSLRAGEQFF. CDR3 in DNA: TGTGCCAGCAGCTCAGGGGATAGTTTGCGGGCTGGTGAGCAGTTCTTC. The full variable domain, with the rest looked up from reference TRBV7-2 and TRBJ2-1, is GAGVSQSPSNKVTEKGKDVELRCDPISGHTALYWYRQSLGQGLEFLIYFQGNSAPDKSGLPSDRFSAERTGGSVSTLTIQRTQQEDSAVYLCASSSGDSLRAGEQFFGPGTRLTVL.

The chain couples TRBV10-3 to TRBJ2-7, with D maybe TRBD1 (6 bases). Germline loops: CDR1 ENHRY, CDR2 SYGVKD. The V end was cut by 4 bases, the J end by 8 bases, with 15 bases between. There are 13 residues in the CDR3. The CDR3 here is CAISGPGTPKQYF. For the CDR3, the DNA is TGTGCCATCAGTGGCCCAGGGACACCAAAGCAGTACTTC.